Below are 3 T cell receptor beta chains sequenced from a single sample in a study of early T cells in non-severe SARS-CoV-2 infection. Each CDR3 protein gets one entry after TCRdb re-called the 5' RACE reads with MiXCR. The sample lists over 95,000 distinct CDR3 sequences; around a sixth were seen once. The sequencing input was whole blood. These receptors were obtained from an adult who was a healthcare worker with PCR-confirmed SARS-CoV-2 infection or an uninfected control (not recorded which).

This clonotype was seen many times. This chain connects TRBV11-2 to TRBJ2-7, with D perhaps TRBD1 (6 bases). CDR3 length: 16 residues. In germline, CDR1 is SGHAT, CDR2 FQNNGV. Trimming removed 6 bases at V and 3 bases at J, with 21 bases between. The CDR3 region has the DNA TGTGCCAGCAGGTCCGTCCGGGACAAAGCGTTCTACGAGCAGTACTTC. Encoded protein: CASRSVRDKAFYEQYF.

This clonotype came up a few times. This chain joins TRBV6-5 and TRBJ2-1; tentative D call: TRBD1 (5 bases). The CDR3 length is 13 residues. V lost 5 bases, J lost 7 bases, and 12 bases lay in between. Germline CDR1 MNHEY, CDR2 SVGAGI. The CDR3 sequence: CASSPLGRNEQFF. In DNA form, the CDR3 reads TGTGCCAGCAGTCCCCTGGGGCGGAATGAGCAGTTCTTC.

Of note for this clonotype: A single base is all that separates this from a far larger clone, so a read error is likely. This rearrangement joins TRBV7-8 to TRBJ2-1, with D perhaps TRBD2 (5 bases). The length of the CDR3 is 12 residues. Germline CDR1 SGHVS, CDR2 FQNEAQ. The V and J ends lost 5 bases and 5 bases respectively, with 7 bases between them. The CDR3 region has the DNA TGTGCCAGCAGCGAAGCGGACAATGAGCAGTTCTTC. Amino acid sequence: CASSEADNEQFF.